This T cell receptor (beta chain) stems from a study of OX40 agonist ivuxolimab in advanced cancers. Study-level information: Among those enrolled, mean age was around 60 years (range 23 to 79) and about 82% were male. Study-level results: At 0.1 to 3.0 mg/kg and by week 6, clonal expansion occurred in CD4+ and CD8+ blood T cells. The study found that CD8+ T cells averaged more expanded clones than CD4+. Low levels of normalized T-cell clonal expansion also appeared in some nonresponders.

The CDR3 extends over 14 amino acids. V shed 6 bases and J shed 9 bases, with 18 bases lying between them. The germline gives CDR1 GTSNPN, CDR2 SVGIG (reference sequence). Some clones are missing from TCRdb's copy, which holds only in-frame ones; the method was immunoSEQ multiplex PCR. The sample holds some 63,000 clones, around 93% seen once. Concerning this clone itself: Its antigen is not identified.

This chain connects TRBV30 to TRBJ1-6; the D is unclear. This specimen consisted of CD4+ or CD8+ T cells sorted from blood, obtained in a trial of the OX40 agonist ivuxolimab. The source is an adult with an advanced solid tumor such as melanoma, head and neck, liver or kidney cancer. Here the CDR3 reads CACSERVTGSPLHF. CDR3 coding DNA: TGTGCCTGCTCGGAGAGAGTTACCGGTTCACCCCTCCACTTT.